The rows below give T cell receptor beta chains drawn from one sample of a study of OX40 agonist ivuxolimab in advanced cancers. The protocol was immunoSEQ multiplex PCR, while the TCRdb copy is restricted to in-frame clones and leaves out a portion. Of around 72,000 clones in the sample, 82% were seen once. The input for sequencing was CD4+ or CD8+ T cells sorted from blood, taken in a trial of the OX40 agonist ivuxolimab. The receptors shown here come from an adult with an advanced solid tumor such as melanoma, head and neck, liver or kidney cancer. Both conserved end residues are part of each CDR3. A D gene is named only where the DNA matches it firmly. Not all rows give a size; the values are once, few, many and, for expanded clones, a class.

V gene	clone size	J gene	D gene	CDR3 DNA	CDR3 protein
TRBV18	.	TRBJ1-4	.	TGTGCCAGCTCGCCCGGACAGAATGAAAAACTGTTTTTT	CASSPGQNEKLFF
TRBV28	.	TRBJ2-4	.	TGTGCCAGCAGCCCTAGTCGACTGGGGGCCAAAAACATTCAGTACTTC	CASSPSRLGAKNIQYF
TRBV7-8	.	TRBJ1-1	.	TGTGCCAGCAGCCACCTTCGGGCCACTGAAGCTTTCTTT	CASSHLRATEAFF
TRBV14	.	TRBJ2-5	TRBD1	TGTGCCAGCAGCCAAAGGGGACAGGGGAGGGAAAAGACCCAGTACTTC	CASSQRGQGREKTQYF
TRBV7-9	.	TRBJ2-5	.	TGTGCCAGCAGCTACCCGGGGTCCCAAGAGACCCAGTACTTC	CASSYPGSQETQYF
TRBV30	.	TRBJ1-2	.	TGTGCCTGGAGTGTAGGGGCCTATGGCTACACCTTC	CAWSVGAYGYTF
TRBV15	.	TRBJ1-4	.	TGTGCCACCAGCCCAAGGACAGCAACTAATGAAAAACTGTTTTTT	CATSPRTATNEKLFF
TRBV5-4	.	TRBJ2-7	TRBD1	TGTGCCAGCAGCTTGTTGGGACAGGGAACCGAGCAGTACTTC	CASSLLGQGTEQYF
TRBV11-1	once	TRBJ2-1	TRBD2	TGTGCCAGCAGCTTAGAAGGCGGGGGAGGGAATGAGCAGTTCTTC	CASSLEGGGGNEQFF
TRBV18	.	TRBJ1-2	.	TGTGCCAGCTCACCCCGGACAGATTATGGCTACACCTTC	CASSPRTDYGYTF
TRBV4-2	.	TRBJ1-6	.	TGTGCCAGCAGCCAAGATCGGGGGCGTAATTCACCCCTCCACTTT	CASSQDRGRNSPLHF
TRBV28	few	TRBJ1-3	.	TGTGCCAGCAGCCCCGACAGGCGGCTTGGAAACACCATATATTTT	CASSPDRRLGNTIYF
TRBV6-4	.	TRBJ1-2	.	TGTGCCAGCAGACCCGAGGAGATTGCTAACTATGGCTACACCTTC	CASRPEEIANYGYTF
TRBV18	.	TRBJ1-1	.	TGTGCCAGCTCACACCCCGTGGACCCTGAAGCTTTCTTT	CASSHPVDPEAFF
TRBV6-5	.	TRBJ1-6	.	TGTGCCAGCAGTTACTCGAGGCAGGGTGATTCACCCCTCCACTTT	CASSYSRQGDSPLHF
TRBV28	.	TRBJ1-3	.	TGTGCCAGCCGAGTTTGGAACCCCCGATTAGGAAGCACCATATATTTT	CASRVWNPRLGSTIYF
TRBV7-3	once	TRBJ1-2	.	TGTGCCAGCAGCTTAAATGGCAGGGAGAGCTATGGCTACACCTTC	CASSLNGRESYGYTF
TRBV28	.	TRBJ1-2	.	TGTGCCAGCAGTCCTAGGACCCCCACTAACTATGGCTACACCTTC	CASSPRTPTNYGYTF
TRBV7-9	.	TRBJ2-7	.	TGTGCCAGCAGCTTAGCGCTAAGAGGCTCTCTGGAAGAGCAGTACTTC	CASSLALRGSLEEQYF
TRBV19	.	TRBJ2-1	TRBD2	TGTGCCAGTACCCTGAGTAGCGGGGGGAGGGATGAGCAGTTCTTC	CASTLSSGGRDEQFF
TRBV18	.	TRBJ2-5	.	TGTGCCAGCTCACCATCGGCTTACCAAGAGACCCAGTACTTC	CASSPSAYQETQYF
TRBV10-2	.	TRBJ2-1	TRBD2	TGCGCCACCACGGGACTAGCCGGATGGAATGAGCAGTTCTTC	CATTGLAGWNEQFF
TRBV6-1	.	TRBJ2-1	TRBD2	TGTGCCAGCAGTGAAATGGTAGCGGGACGGGGGAACAATGAGCAGTTCTTC	CASSEMVAGRGNNEQFF
TRBV6-1	.	TRBJ1-5	TRBD1	TGTGCCAGCAGTGGTAGACAGGGGTATAGTCAGCCCCAGCATTTT	CASSGRQGYSQPQHF
TRBV28	.	TRBJ2-2	.	TGTGCCAGCAGTTTAGGTAGCGGCGTCACCGGGGAGCTGTTTTTT	CASSLGSGVTGELFF
TRBV2	.	TRBJ2-1	.	TGTGCCAGCACCGAGGACGGGTTTAATGAGCAGTTCTTC	CASTEDGFNEQFF
TRBV30	.	TRBJ1-6	.	TGTGCCTGGAGTACTACCATCTATAATTCACCCCTCCACTTT	CAWSTTIYNSPLHF
TRBV6-6	.	TRBJ2-4	.	TGTGCCAGCACAGCCCAGAAAGCCAAAAACATTCAGTACTTC	CASTAQKAKNIQYF
TRBV5-1	.	TRBJ2-7	TRBD2	TGCGCCAGCAGCTTGGCCGGGACTAGCAATCACGAGCAGTACTTC	CASSLAGTSNHEQYF
TRBV19	.	TRBJ2-1	.	TGTGCCAGTAGGAGCGGAGCCCCATACAATGAGCAGTTCTTC	CASRSGAPYNEQFF
TRBV6-6	.	TRBJ1-6	.	TGTGCCAGCAGTTACCGGGGACACCGGTATAATTCACCCCTCCACTTT	CASSYRGHRYNSPLHF
TRBV27	.	TRBJ1-4	.	TGTGCCAGCAGCCGCGAGGGGGTAGCTAATGAAAAACTGTTTTTT	CASSREGVANEKLFF
TRBV7-2	.	TRBJ2-3	TRBD1	TGTGCCAGCAGCTTGACAGGGGGCGCTCGGACTAGCACAGATACGCAGTATTTT	CASSLTGGARTSTDTQYF
TRBV30	.	TRBJ1-1	.	TGTGCCTGGAGTTTACAGTTGAACACTGAAGCTTTCTTT	CAWSLQLNTEAFF
TRBV2	.	TRBJ2-3	.	TGTGCCGGAGCAAATCCGGATACGCAGTATTTT	CAGANPDTQYF
TRBV28	.	TRBJ1-1	.	TGTGCCAGCACCCCTTTCTCCATTGTGAACACTGAAGCTTTCTTT	CASTPFSIVNTEAFF
TRBV19	.	TRBJ2-5	TRBD2	TGTGCCAGTAGTATCACTCAAAACGGGGGGACTCAAGAGACCCAGTACTTC	CASSITQNGGTQETQYF
TRBV11-2	once	TRBJ2-5	TRBD2	TGTGCCAGCAGCCTCAGCCCCGGGACTAGCGGTAAAGAGACCCAGTACTTC	CASSLSPGTSGKETQYF
TRBV19	.	TRBJ2-6	.	TGTGCCAGTAGTATTAAAGGCGTACGGCGCTCTGGGGCCAACGTCCTGACTTTC	CASSIKGVRRSGANVLTF
TRBV2	.	TRBJ1-3	.	TGTGCCAGCGCCGTCGGGGTTGGAAACACCATATATTTT	CASAVGVGNTIYF
TRBV30	.	TRBJ1-2	.	TGTGCCTGGACCTCTAACAGGATATATGGCTACACCTTC	CAWTSNRIYGYTF
TRBV7-3	.	TRBJ2-5	.	TGTGCCAGCAGCAGGGCACACCAAGAGACCCAGTACTTC	CASSRAHQETQYF